The 9 T cell receptor beta chains in this list originate from one sample, sequenced in a study of blood T cell repertoires in COVID-19. Sequencing was performed with immunoSEQ multiplex PCR; in TCRdb, only in-frame clones are kept and a portion is missing. The table shows about 140,000 clones, with 80% to 90% occurring only once. The source material was peripheral blood. These receptor sequences come from a woman in her thirties or forties with acute or convalescent COVID-19.

The chain recombines TRBV6-6 with TRBJ1-1; D remains ambiguous. The V end was cut by 6 bases, the J end by 3 bases, with 14 bases between. Germline loops: CDR1 MNHNY, CDR2 SVGAGI (reference sequence). CDR3 length equals 14 residues. CDR3 in DNA: TGTGCCAGCAGCCCTCCCGGGTCCTACACTGAAGCTTTCTTT. Translated: CASSPPGSYTEAFF.

V is TRBV27 and J is TRBJ2-1, with a weak D call TRBD1 (5 bases). Germline V gives CDR1 MNHEY, CDR2 SMNVEV (reference sequence). This CDR3 comprises 15 residues. Trimming removed 2 bases at V and 6 bases at J, with 14 bases between. The CDR3 coding sequence is TGTGCCAGCAGTTTAACATCAGGGTCGGGCAATGAGCAGTTCTTC. Residues: CASSLTSGSGNEQFF.

This clone was recorded only once. The J gene is TRBJ2-7, the V gene TRBV7-8; TRBD1 matches 8 bases. V was clipped by 6 bases and J by 7 bases; unmatched bases: 8. In germline, CDR1 is SGHVS, CDR2 FQNEAQ. The CDR3 runs to 13 residues. The CDR3 DNA is TGTGCCAGCAGACAGGACAGGGTGGAAGAGCAGTACTTC. Encoded protein: CASRQDRVEEQYF.

The rearrangement joins TRBV9 to TRBJ1-4; D may be TRBD1 (6 bases). V was cut by 3 bases and J by 0 bases, with 9 bases left in between. The CDR3 sequence is 15 residues long. From germline, CDR1 is SGDLS and CDR2 YYNGEE. In nucleotides, the CDR3 is TGTGCCAGCAGCGAGGGGGGGGCAACTAATGAAAAACTGTTTTTT. Translated: CASSEGGATNEKLFF.

The chain combines TRBV7-9 with TRBJ1-2; TRBD1 matches 10 bases. The CDR3 consists of 14 residues. V dropped 1 base and J dropped 7; count of bases not matched to a gene: 3. CDR1 is SEHNR, CDR2 FQNEAQ, per germline (reference sequence). The CDR3 loop is CASSLGQGAPGYTF. Here the CDR3 DNA reads TGTGCCAGCAGCTTAGGACAGGGGGCGCCTGGCTACACCTTC.

Concerning this clone: Other DNA sequences in this specimen translate into the identical CDR3. The chain employs TRBV6-5 and TRBJ1-1, with D unclear. The CDR3 sequence is 14 residues long. The V end lost 2 bases, the J end lost 2 bases, and 9 bases lay between the germline ends. Germline CDR1 and CDR2: MNHEY and SVGAGI. CDR3 in amino acids: CASSYPEGNTEAFF. The DNA of the CDR3 is TGTGCCAGCAGTTACCCGGAGGGTAACACTGAAGCTTTCTTT.

V gene TRBV28 combines with J gene TRBJ1-5; D is ambiguous. There are 15 residues in the CDR3. The germline V and J ends were trimmed by 3 bases and 6 bases, with 15 bases remaining between them. Germline V gene lookup returns CDR1 MDHEN and CDR2 SYDVKM. The CDR3 bases are TGTGCCAGCAGTTTTCCCCGAGGTTCGGGTCAGCCCCAGCATTTT. As protein: CASSFPRGSGQPQHF. The complete variable domain, with remaining parts taken from reference TRBV28 and TRBJ1-5, reads DVKVTQSSRYLVKRTGEKVFLECVQDMDHENMFWYRQDPGLGLRLIYFSYDVKMKEKGDIPEGYSVSREKKERFSLILESASTNQTSMYLCASSFPRGSGQPQHFGDGTRLSIL.

This clone has just one count. The rearrangement links TRBV19 to TRBJ2-1, with D perhaps TRBD2 (5 bases). The V end lost 5 bases, the J end lost 12 bases, and 20 bases lay between the germline ends. CDR1 is LNHDA, CDR2 SQIVND, per germline (reference sequence). There are 14 residues in the CDR3. Here the CDR3 DNA reads TGTGCCAGTAGTGACCCCGGGGAAACCCAAAGGCAGTTCTTC. Amino acid sequence: CASSDPGETQRQFF.

This clone was recorded many times. The V and J genes are TRBV19 and TRBJ2-1; D remains unclear. V was trimmed by 6 bases and J by 0 bases, leaving 6 bases between them. There are 13 residues in the CDR3. Germline V lookup: CDR1 LNHDA, CDR2 SQIVND (reference sequence). The CDR3 here is CASSLSSYNEQFF. CDR3 coding DNA: TGTGCCAGTAGCCTAAGCTCCTACAATGAGCAGTTCTTC.